This T cell receptor (beta chain) stems from a study of tumor-infiltrating lymphocytes in localized non-small cell lung cancer. For the study at large: Each patient gave resected tumor and non-adjacent uninvolved lung tissue. Findings and limits, study-wide: Recurrence-free survival showed no association with tumor T-cell fraction. TCR sequencing covered a subset of patients with enough tissue. Different pieces of the same tissue went to different assays, confounding technical variation with intratumor heterogeneity.

As regards this clone: Antigen: not known.

This CDR3 contains 15 residues. From germline, CDR1 is WSHSY and CDR2 SAAADI. V was clipped by 8 bases and J by 4 bases; unmatched bases: 13. The repertoire was sequenced with immunoSEQ multiplex PCR; TCRdb's copy has only in-frame clones and lacks some. The sample shows 20,000 or so clones, 73% of them seen only once. This receptor was taken from a human donor with non-small cell lung cancer. The sample was lung tumor tissue. The V gene is TRBV10-2, the J gene TRBJ2-7; 8 nucleotides agree with TRBD1. The CDR3 DNA reads TGCGCCAGCGATAGCCGGGACAGGATAAAATACGAGCAGTACTTC. Its translation: CASDSRDRIKYEQYF.